Following are 23 T cell receptor beta chains from one sample sequenced in a study of shared clonotypes between healthy human individuals. Sequencing was performed with immunoSEQ multiplex PCR; in TCRdb, only in-frame clones are kept and a portion is missing. The sample shows about 330,000 clones, less than 85% of them seen only once. The sample consisted of memory CD4+ T cells sorted from blood. Subset denoted: CD45RA-negative fraction. These receptors were collected from a man aged 25 to 45 in good health.

This clone was counted a few times. The chain couples TRBV10-3 to TRBJ2-1; D is uncertain. Trimming stripped 8 bases from V and 3 bases from J, with 14 bases between. The CDR3 runs 14 residues. CDR1 is ENHRY and CDR2 is SYGVKD in the germline V gene. Here the CDR3 DNA reads TGTGCCATCCGCCCTTTTGGCGGCTACAATGAGCAGTTCTTC. Encoded protein: CAIRPFGGYNEQFF.

The chain's CDR3 is CASSIGRTVGQPQHF. CDR3 nucleotide sequence: TGTGCCAGCAGTATCGGACGGACGGTAGGTCAGCCCCAGCATTTT. The chain links TRBV6-6 to TRBJ1-5; no reliable D call. The CDR3 is 15 residues long. Germline V gene data show CDR1 as MNHNY and CDR2 as SVGAGI (reference sequence). V lost 5 bases and J 6 bases, leaving 17 bases between the germline ends.

The chain uses TRBV9 and TRBJ2-5, with 12 positions matching TRBD2. CDR3 size: 15 residues. With 3 bases clipped from V and 5 bases from J, the junction kept 5 bases outside the gene matches. Germline V gene lookup returns CDR1 SGDLS and CDR2 YYNGEE. As DNA, the CDR3 is TGTGCCAGCAGCGGTAGACTAGCGGGAGTTGAGACCCAGTACTTC. Translating gives CASSGRLAGVETQYF. The full variable domain, its missing parts supplied by reference TRBV9 and TRBJ2-5, is DSGVTQTPKHLITATGQRVTLRCSPRSGDLSVYWYQQSLDQGLQFLIQYYNGEERAKGNILERFSAQQFPDLHSELNLSSLELGDSALYFCASSGRLAGVETQYFGPGTRLLVL.

V and J are TRBV19 and TRBJ2-7, with TRBD2 matching 9 bases. Germline V gene sequence: CDR1 LNHDA, CDR2 SQIVND (reference sequence). CDR3 length: 16 residues. The V and J ends lost 0 bases and 6 bases, in that order; junction bases with no gene match: 9. The chain's CDR3 is CASSIEASGAVGEQYF. For the CDR3, the DNA is TGTGCCAGTAGTATAGAGGCTAGCGGGGCCGTTGGCGAGCAGTACTTC.

The CDR3 nucleotides read TGTGCCAGCAGCCACTCAGGGGGTCAGCCCCAGCATTTT. Its protein product is CASSHSGGQPQHF. This chain connects TRBV27 to TRBJ1-5, with 7 nucleotides matching TRBD1. The trim removed 6 bases at V and 6 bases at J, leaving 5 bases unmatched. The CDR3 covers 13 residues. Germline V gene sequence: CDR1 MNHEY, CDR2 SMNVEV (reference sequence).

The CDR3 reads CASSESGAGEQYF. The CDR3 region has the DNA TGCGCCAGCAGTGAGTCGGGGGCTGGCGAGCAGTACTTC. The chain is built from TRBV10-1 and TRBJ2-7; a possible D gene is TRBD1 (6 bases). The CDR3 extends over 13 amino acids. Trimming stripped 0 bases from V and 6 bases from J, with 9 bases between. Germline lookup yields CDR1 WNHNN and CDR2 SYGVQD (reference sequence).

This chain joins TRBV5-1 and TRBJ1-5; TRBD1 aligns across 10 bases. The CDR3 is 16 amino acids. Germline CDR1 reads SGHRS; CDR2 reads YFSETQ. The V gene end was trimmed by 0 bases and the J gene end by 5 bases; junction bases not matched to a gene: 5. The CDR3 nucleotides read TGCGCCAGCAGCTTGGAGGGACAGGGGTTCGATCAGCCCCAGCATTTT. It is translated as CASSLEGQGFDQPQHF.

This sequence joins TRBV7-9 and TRBJ2-7; D unresolved. Germline CDR1 SEHNR, CDR2 FQNEAQ (reference sequence). CDR3 length equals 12 residues. V lost 8 bases to trimming and J lost 3 bases, with 11 bases between them. CDR3 residues: CASGRSDYEQYF. CDR3 sequence (DNA): TGTGCCAGCGGGCGGAGCGACTACGAGCAGTACTTC.

This clone was counted a few times. The chain links TRBV5-4 to TRBJ2-7; tentatively, D is TRBD1 or TRBD2 (5 bases each). The CDR3 spans 15 residues. CDR1 and CDR2 (germline): SGHNT, YYREEE (reference sequence). Trimming removed 4 bases from V and 3 bases from J, with 17 bases in between. This CDR3 is CASSRGDPGSYEQYF. Here the CDR3 DNA reads TGTGCCAGCAGCCGAGGGGACCCGGGCAGCTACGAGCAGTACTTC.

The chain has TRBV6-5 and TRBJ2-2; D is undetermined. Germline CDR1 reads MNHEY; CDR2 reads SVGAGI. V lost 5 bases and J 7 bases, leaving 14 bases between the germline ends. The CDR3 sequence is 14 residues long. The CDR3 nucleotides are TGTGCCAGCAGTCCAACGAGAGGTGGCGGGGAGCTGTTTTTT. Its translation is CASSPTRGGGELFF.

The V call is TRBV5-4, the J call TRBJ2-5; no firm D call. CDR1 and CDR2 from the germline V gene are SGHNT and YYREEE (reference sequence). The ends were cut back, 0 bases at V and 0 bases at J, with 3 bases in the middle. The CDR3 spans 13 residues. CDR3 in DNA: TGTGCCAGCAGCTTGGGGGACCAAGAGACCCAGTACTTC. It is translated as CASSLGDQETQYF.

The chain recombines TRBV28 with TRBJ2-2; 10 nucleotides agree with TRBD2. This CDR3 contains 15 residues. The V segment lost 3 bases and the J segment 8 bases; nucleotides outside the gene matches: 6. Germline CDR1 is MDHEN and CDR2 is SYDVKM. The CDR3 here is CASSLVAGGSGELFF. In DNA form, the CDR3 reads TGTGCCAGCAGTTTGGTAGCGGGAGGATCGGGGGAGCTGTTTTTT. Supplemented by reference TRBV28 and TRBJ2-2, the full variable domain reads DVKVTQSSRYLVKRTGEKVFLECVQDMDHENMFWYRQDPGLGLRLIYFSYDVKMKEKGDIPEGYSVSREKKERFSLILESASTNQTSMYLCASSLVAGGSGELFFGEGSRLTVL.

The chain has TRBV5-4 and TRBJ1-2, with D maybe TRBD1 (5 bases). CDR3 length equals 14 residues. V lost 6 bases and J 8 bases, leaving 20 bases between the germline ends. Germline V gene sequence: CDR1 SGHNT, CDR2 YYREEE (reference sequence). The CDR3 loop is CASIVRGVADGYTF. The CDR3 DNA reads TGTGCCAGCATAGTGCGAGGGGTCGCGGACGGCTACACCTTC. The full variable domain, with the rest looked up from reference TRBV5-4 and TRBJ1-2, is ETGVTQSPTHLIKTRGQQVTLRCSSQSGHNTVSWYQQALGQGPQFIFQYYREEENGRGNFPPRFSGLQFPNYSSELNVNALELDDSALYLCASIVRGVADGYTFGSGTRLTVV.

The chain uses TRBV5-1 and TRBJ2-5, with 13 bases that match TRBD2. V was pared by 4 bases and J by 5 bases, with 8 bases of the junction left unmatched. Germline V gene lookup returns CDR1 SGHRS and CDR2 YFSETQ. The CDR3 extends over 16 amino acids. The CDR3 bases are TGCGCCAGCAGCGAAGGACTAGCGGGAGCGTTGGAGACCCAGTACTTC. The encoded protein is CASSEGLAGALETQYF.

This clone was seen only once. The gene calls are TRBV30 and TRBJ1-5; D not certain. CDR1 and CDR2 from the germline V gene are GTSNPN and SVGIG (reference sequence). V lost 1 base and J lost 7, with 11 bases in between. This CDR3 is built from 13 residues. The CDR3 DNA is TGTGCCTGGAGTGCCTCCCCCGGCCAGCCCCAGCATTTT. It encodes CAWSASPGQPQHF. Looking up the rest from reference TRBV30 and TRBJ1-5 gives the full variable domain: SQTIHQWPATLVQPVGSPLSLECTVEGTSNPNLYWYRQAAGRGLQLLFYSVGIGQISSEVPQNLSASRPQDRQFILSSKKLLLSDSGFYLCAWSASPGQPQHFGDGTRLSIL.

The rearrangement joins TRBV5-4 to TRBJ2-6; D remains unclear. The CDR3 contains 17 residues. Trimming cost V 1 base and J 4 bases, with 15 bases left between them. Germline-derived CDR1 and CDR2 are SGHNT and YYREEE (reference sequence). CDR3: CASSLPGMGLGANVLTF. CDR3 nucleotides: TGTGCCAGCAGCTTGCCGGGTATGGGTCTCGGGGCCAACGTCCTGACTTTC.

The rearrangement uses TRBV11-2 and TRBJ2-1; the match to TRBD2 covers 10 bases. The CDR3 has 15 residues. V lost 6 bases to trimming and J lost 2 bases; unmatched junction nucleotides: 4. CDR1 is SGHAT and CDR2 is FQNNGV in the germline V gene. For the CDR3, the DNA is TGTGCCAGCAGACCGCTAGCGGGAGCCTACAATGAGCAGTTCTTC. As protein: CASRPLAGAYNEQFF.

The J gene is TRBJ2-2, the V gene TRBV7-8; D is uncertain. CDR3 length: 15 residues. Germline V gives CDR1 SGHVS, CDR2 FQNEAQ. With 8 bases removed from V and 3 bases from J, the gap between germline ends came to 16 bases. DNA of the CDR3: TGTGCCAGCTGTCGACGAGTACCACACACCGGGGAGCTGTTTTTT. This gives the protein CASCRRVPHTGELFF.

V usage is TRBV18 and J usage is TRBJ2-5, with TRBD2 matching over 7 bases. The trim removed 2 bases at V and 0 bases at J, leaving 9 bases unmatched. Germline V gene lookup returns CDR1 KGHSH and CDR2 LQKENI. This CDR3 has 17 residues. The DNA of the CDR3 is TGTGCCAGCTCACCAGGCCCCGGGAGGAAAAACCAAGAGACCCAGTACTTC. Protein: CASSPGPGRKNQETQYF.

The chain joins TRBV7-9 to TRBJ2-1, with a tentative D call TRBD2 (6 bases). This CDR3 is built from 16 residues. From germline, CDR1 is SEHNR and CDR2 FQNEAQ (reference sequence). Trimming shortened V by 3 bases and J by 3 bases, and 15 bases separated the two germline ends. CDR3 amino acids: CASSFMEGIFYNEQFF. CDR3 nucleotides: TGTGCCAGCAGCTTCATGGAGGGGATCTTCTACAATGAGCAGTTCTTC.

The sample holds a few counts of this clone. The chain recombines TRBV28 with TRBJ2-3; D unresolved. The germline V gene has CDR1 MDHEN and CDR2 SYDVKM. The CDR3 spans 16 residues. V lost 3 bases to trimming and J lost 2 bases, with 15 bases between them. CDR3 in amino acids: CASSFRLTVTTDTQYF. Written as DNA, the CDR3 is TGTGCCAGCAGTTTTAGACTCACCGTAACCACAGATACGCAGTATTTT.

V and J are TRBV5-6 and TRBJ1-2, with D hard to call. CDR3 size: 14 residues. The germline V gene has CDR1 SGHDT and CDR2 YYEEEE. Trimming stripped 1 base from V and 4 bases from J, with 11 bases between. In nucleotides, the CDR3 is TGTGCCAGCAGCTTGTTTGTACAGTCCTATGGCTACACCTTC. This gives the protein CASSLFVQSYGYTF.

CDR3 nucleotides: TGTGCCAGCAGCGATCCAAGGGGGGTATTCTCCACTGAAGCTTTCTTT. It encodes CASSDPRGVFSTEAFF. The rearrangement uses TRBV9 and TRBJ1-1, with D possibly matching TRBD1 (6 bases). Germline CDR1 and CDR2: SGDLS and YYNGEE. The germline V and J ends were trimmed by 3 bases and 4 bases, with 19 bases remaining between them. The CDR3 covers 16 residues.